Below, 18 T cell receptor beta chains from the same sample are listed, as sequenced in a study of CD4 and CD8 cells across lung adenocarcinoma regions. Via MiXCR, TCRdb re-called the PCR reads, giving one row per CDR3 protein. The repertoire holds 9,500 to 11,000 distinct CDR3 sequences, with around three fifths as singletons. What was sequenced was CD8+ T cells from the margin of a lung tumor. These receptors came from a male donor with lung adenocarcinoma. The CD4 and CD8 labels of this study may be unreliable.

The chain combines TRBV6-1 with TRBJ2-4, with D perhaps matching TRBD2 (5 bases). This CDR3 has 16 residues. Germline values: CDR1 MNHNS, CDR2 SASEGT. V shed 0 bases and J shed 12 bases, with 21 bases lying between them. The CDR3 is CASSEAGMWVGNTQYF. The CDR3, as DNA: TGTGCCAGCAGTGAAGCGGGGATGTGGGTCGGGAATACTCAGTACTTC.

The chain links TRBV10-3 to TRBJ2-1; tentative D call: TRBD2 (7 bases). The J call may be mistaken, given a closer DNA end match to TRBJ2-4. The CDR3 has 16 amino acids. Germline V CDR1 and CDR2: ENHRY, SYGVKD. As DNA, the CDR3 is TGTGCCTTCTCGTGGGAGGGGGGCGGGGACAAAAACATTCAGTACTTC. Protein product: CAFSWEGGGDKNIQYF.

This chain's CDR3 is CASSLLDRTYEQYF. CDR3 coding DNA: TGTGCCAGCAGCCTCCTGGACAGAACCTACGAGCAGTACTTC. The J gene is TRBJ2-4, the V gene TRBV6-1; a weak D match, TRBD1 (6 bases). The J call may be mistaken, given a closer DNA end match to TRBJ2-7. Germline values: CDR1 MNHNS, CDR2 SASEGT. The CDR3 covers 14 residues.

This clonotype is deemed medium-sized. The V and J genes are TRBV10-1 and TRBJ1-1; 10 bases fit TRBD1. V gave up 2 bases and J gave up 3 bases; unmatched junction bases: 9. The germline V gene has CDR1 WNHNN and CDR2 SYGVQD (reference sequence). This CDR3 comprises 17 residues. DNA of the CDR3: TGCGCCAGCAGTGAGGACGCCGGGACAGGGGAATACACTGAAGCTTTCTTT. The encoded protein is CASSEDAGTGEYTEAFF.

The chain employs TRBV10-3 and TRBJ2-3; TRBD1 agrees at 7 bases. CDR1 and CDR2 from the germline V gene are ENHRY and SYGVKD. There are 14 residues in the CDR3. The CDR3 reads CAGSAGGNKETQYF. As DNA, the CDR3 is TGTGCGGGGAGCGCAGGGGGTAACAAAGAGACGCAGTATTTT.

This clonotype was picked up many times. The J gene is TRBJ2-1, the V gene TRBV10-3; 7 nucleotides line up with TRBD2. Germline V CDR1 and CDR2: ENHRY, SYGVKD. The J segment lost 8 bases and the V segment lost 3 bases, leaving 7 bases of the junction unmatched. This CDR3 is built from 14 residues. CDR3 nucleotide sequence: TGTGCCATCAGTGATGTCCGGGGAGGGGATGAGCAGTTCTTC. The encoded protein is CAISDVRGGDEQFF.

The rearrangement joins TRBV6-5 to TRBJ2-3, with D unclear. The assigned J gene may be wrong: the sequence end matches TRBJ2-7 better. Germline-derived CDR1 and CDR2 are MNHEY and SVGAGI. CDR3 size: 13 residues. The CDR3 sequence is CASSYRNTNTQYF. CDR3 coding DNA: TGTGCCAGCAGTTACAGGAACACAAATACGCAGTACTTC.

The chain employs TRBV6-1 and TRBJ2-5, with D perhaps TRBD1 (6 bases). Germline CDR1 and CDR2: MNHNS and SASEGT. This CDR3 has 15 residues. Between the trimmed V and J ends, which lost 3 bases and 5 bases, there was a span of 16 bases. In DNA, the CDR3 is TGTGCCAGCAGTGAGTTCTGGGGGCATTCGGAGACCCAGTACTTC. It specifies CASSEFWGHSETQYF.

The rearrangement uses TRBV6-1 and TRBJ2-1, with 10 bases lining up with TRBD2. Germline CDR1 MNHNS, CDR2 SASEGT. The CDR3 has 15 amino acids. V lost 8 bases, J lost 7 bases, and 11 bases stayed unmatched. In nucleotides, the CDR3 is TGTGCCAGCCGAAAAGCGGGAGGGCCGGGAAATGAGCAGTTCTTC. Translation gives CASRKAGGPGNEQFF.

This clonotype was observed a few times. CDR3 DNA: TGTGCCAGCAGAGAACGGACAGGGCGTGCAGATACGCAGTATTTT. It is translated as CASRERTGRADTQYF. This chain connects TRBV6-1 to TRBJ2-3; 8 nucleotides agree with TRBD1. J was trimmed by 4 bases and V by 6 bases; bases with no gene match: 9. The CDR3 loop spans 15 amino acids. Germline CDR1 reads MNHNS; CDR2 reads SASEGT.

This chain uses TRBV5-1 with TRBJ2-1; TRBD1 agrees at 8 bases. Trimming took 5 bases from V and 9 from J; bases not matched to a gene: 4. CDR1 SGHRS and CDR2 YFSETQ come from the germline V gene. The CDR3 is 12 amino acids. DNA for the CDR3: TGCGCCAGCAGACCGGACAGGGCTGAGCAGTTCTTC. Protein sequence: CASRPDRAEQFF.

This rearrangement joins TRBV6-1 to TRBJ1-6; 7 nucleotides agree with TRBD1. The length of the CDR3 is 14 residues. The germline V gene has CDR1 MNHNS and CDR2 SASEGT. Trimming at V came to 6 bases and at J to 10 bases, leaving 9 bases not matched to a gene. Here the CDR3 DNA reads TGTGCCAGCAGGGCCGGGACAGCGGACTCACCCCTCCACTTT. The encoded protein is CASRAGTADSPLHF.

This clonotype appeared a few times. The chain is built from TRBV10-1 and TRBJ2-7; the D gene is possibly TRBD2 (6 bases). Germline CDR1 reads WNHNN; CDR2 reads SYGVQD (reference sequence). Trimming removed 10 bases at V and 0 bases at J, with 19 bases between. CDR3 length: 15 amino acids. In nucleotides, the CDR3 is TGCGCCATTAGCTCATGGGGGAGGAGCTCCTACGAGCAGTACTTC. Its protein is CAISSWGRSSYEQYF.

At least ten counts were recorded for this clonotype. The chain recombines TRBV6-1 with TRBJ2-7; 9 bases fit TRBD2. Trimming removed 3 bases from V and 1 base from J; junction bases left unmatched: 7. CDR1 and CDR2 from the germline V gene are MNHNS and SASEGT. The CDR3 is made up of 16 amino acids. The CDR3: CASSEDLAGISYEQYF. CDR3 nucleotides: TGTGCCAGCAGTGAGGATCTAGCGGGGATTTCCTACGAGCAGTACTTC.

Remarks on this clonotype: At one end, the junction sequence differs from germline, possibly due to a read error. The chain recombines TRBV27 with TRBJ2-2; TRBD2 agrees at 8 bases. The length of the CDR3 is 16 residues. Germline-derived CDR1 and CDR2 are MNHEY and SMNVEV (reference sequence). Here the CDR3 DNA reads TGTGCCAGCAGTCCACAGCGGGGGCGGGGCACCGGGGCGCTGTATTTT. Amino acids: CASSPQRGRGTGALYF.

The chain uses TRBV25-1 and TRBJ2-1; 8 positions match TRBD1. The ends lost 1 base at V and 2 bases at J; junction bases unmatched: 4. CDR1 is MGHDK, CDR2 SYGVNS, per germline. The CDR3 has 16 amino acids. This CDR3 reads CASSEFQGAAYNEQFF. The CDR3 DNA reads TGTGCCAGCAGTGAATTTCAGGGGGCGGCCTACAATGAGCAGTTCTTC.

This clonotype has a single count. CDR3 bases: TGTGCCAGGGGGTACAGAGCCAAAAATACGCAGTATTTT. Its protein is CARGYRAKNTQYF. The chain carries TRBV6-1 and TRBJ2-3, with unresolved D. Trimming cost V 9 bases and J 7 bases, with 17 bases left between them. Germline V CDR1 and CDR2: MNHNS, SASEGT. This CDR3 has 13 residues.

This clonotype was seen more than once but under ten times. The chain links TRBV7-6 to TRBJ2-1; 7 nucleotides line up with TRBD2. The CDR3 has 15 amino acids. Germline CDR1 is SGHVS and CDR2 is FNYEAQ. V was pared by 2 bases and J by 6 bases, with 7 bases of the junction left unmatched. The CDR3 reads CASSLLSGLGNEQFF. CDR3 bases: TGTGCCAGCAGCTTACTTAGTGGACTAGGCAATGAGCAGTTCTTC.